This entry lists 13 T cell receptor beta chains sequenced from one sample in a study of Graves' ophthalmopathy and Graves' hyperthyroidism. Amplifying from RNA transcripts, the study obtained TCR beta CDR3 regions. HTBI primers served in a first-round RT-PCR, which a second-round multiplex PCR followed. TCRdb reprocessed the multiplex PCR reads with MiXCR, giving one entry per CDR3 protein. This table holds fewer than 400,000 distinct CDR3 sequences, approximately 16% found once. Input material: peripheral blood. The source is a woman under 30 with Graves' ophthalmopathy.

This clonotype was seen many times. This chain joins TRBV30 and TRBJ2-7, with 9 bases identical to TRBD1. V shed 2 bases and J 3 bases; nucleotides not matched to a gene: 11. There are 16 residues in the CDR3. Germline V gene data show CDR1 as GTSNPN and CDR2 as SVGIG (reference sequence). The CDR3 nucleotides read TGTGCCTGGAGTCCGATACAGGGGGCGGACGTCTACGAGCAGTACTTC. Translated, it gives CAWSPIQGADVYEQYF.

This clonotype appeared many times. CDR3 bases: TGTGCCACCAGCTACCGGACGAACACCGGGGAGCTGTTTTTT. It yields the protein CATSYRTNTGELFF. This chain joins TRBV15 and TRBJ2-2; D remains ambiguous. Trimming took 5 bases from V and 0 from J, leaving 7 bases between them. Germline lookup yields CDR1 LNHNV and CDR2 YYDKDF (reference sequence). The CDR3 has 14 amino acids.

This clonotype was counted ten times or more. The rearrangement links TRBV11-2 to TRBJ1-5, with a weak D call TRBD1 (6 bases). V was clipped by 0 bases and J by 6 bases, with 15 bases between them. In germline, CDR1 is SGHAT, CDR2 FQNNGV. The CDR3 contains 16 residues. CDR3 nucleotide sequence: TGTGCCAGCAGCTTAGATGGGGGGGCGAGCGGTCAGCCCCAGCATTTT. This gives the protein CASSLDGGASGQPQHF.

This clonotype was seen repeatedly, ten times or more. The chain links TRBV7-9 to TRBJ1-6, with D hard to call. Germline V lookup: CDR1 SEHNR, CDR2 FQNEAQ (reference sequence). Trimming left V 5 bases short and J 15 bases short, with 14 bases between. This CDR3 region has 12 residues. The CDR3 DNA reads as TGTGCCAGCAGCGCGACGGTGGTCAACCTCCACTTT. Its translation is CASSATVVNLHF. The variable domain in full, completed from reference TRBV7-9 and TRBJ1-6, reads DTGVSQNPRHKITKRGQNVTFRCDPISEHNRLYWYRQTLGQGPEFLTYFQNEAQLEKSRLLSDRFSAERPKGSFSTLEIQRTEQGDSAMYLCASSATVVNLHFGNGTRLTVT.

This clonotype has more than one count but fewer than ten. The chain is built from TRBV19 and TRBJ1-5; tentatively, D is TRBD1 (5 bases). The CDR3 is made up of 14 amino acids. V lost 4 bases and J lost 3, with 10 bases in between. Germline V CDR1 and CDR2: LNHDA, SQIVND (reference sequence). The CDR3: CASSNLGVNQPQHF. The CDR3, as DNA: TGTGCCAGTAGTAACCTAGGGGTCAATCAGCCCCAGCATTTT.

J is TRBJ1-2 and V is TRBV2; possible D gene TRBD1, 6 bases. Germline loops: CDR1 SNHLY, CDR2 FYNNEI. Trimming took off 7 bases at V and 6 bases at J, with 21 bases between the two ends. CDR3 size: 15 residues. In DNA form, the CDR3 reads TGTGCCAGCACCTATATCGGGGGCGAAGCCCATGGCTACACCTTC. Encoded protein: CASTYIGGEAHGYTF.

This clonotype showed up many times. The chain joins TRBV4-2 to TRBJ1-6; possible D gene TRBD1, 6 bases. The CDR3 is 15 residues long. Germline assignment: CDR1 LGHNA and CDR2 YNFKEQ. Trimming took off 1 base at V and 8 bases at J, with 12 bases between the two ends. CDR3: CASSQGAGAYSPLHF. The CDR3 DNA is TGTGCCAGCAGCCAAGGAGCAGGGGCATATTCACCCCTCCACTTT.

Comments on this clonotype: The CDR3 does not close with the conserved phenylalanine or tryptophan, likely indicating a read error. CDR3: CASSQESHSAGGETQYL. In nucleotides, the CDR3 is TGCGCCAGCAGTCAAGAGTCTCACTCAGCGGGAGGAGAGACCCAGTACCTC. This chain connects TRBV11-2 to TRBJ2-5; TRBD2 matches at 9 bases. The CDR3 spans 17 residues. Germline assignment: CDR1 SGHAT and CDR2 FQNNGV.

V usage is TRBV28 and J usage is TRBJ1-2; D not certain. V shed 5 bases and J shed 8 bases, with 15 bases lying between them. The CDR3 totals 13 residues. Looked up from germline, CDR1 is MDHEN and CDR2 is SYDVKM. The CDR3 loop reads CASSAETRRGYTF. The CDR3 region has the DNA TGTGCCAGCAGTGCCGAGACCAGAAGGGGCTACACCTTC.

This clonotype was counted at least ten times. The chain recombines TRBV10-3 with TRBJ1-3; D might be TRBD1 (6 bases). The V end was cut by 10 bases, the J end by 0 bases, with 19 bases between. In germline, CDR1 is ENHRY, CDR2 SYGVKD. CDR3 length: 16 residues. This CDR3 reads CATTRQGQSSGNTIYF. CDR3 nucleotide sequence: TGTGCCACCACGAGACAAGGACAGAGCTCTGGAAACACCATATATTTT.

This clonotype was seen ten or more times. The chain joins TRBV6-5 to TRBJ1-3; D uncertain. The CDR3 has 13 amino acids. V was cut by 8 bases and J by 0 bases, with 8 bases left in between. Germline V gene data show CDR1 as MNHEY and CDR2 as SVGAGI. The CDR3 loop is CASGFHSGNTIYF. The CDR3 bases are TGTGCCAGCGGTTTTCACTCTGGAAACACCATATATTTT.

The table lists this clonotype with many counts. The DNA for the CDR3 is TGTGCCAGCAGGAGGGACAGGGGGATCCACGAGCAGTACTTC. Translated: CASRRDRGIHEQYF. The chain is built from TRBV2 and TRBJ2-7; 11 bases fit TRBD1. The J segment lost 5 bases and the V segment lost 6 bases, leaving 6 bases of the junction unmatched. Germline-derived CDR1 and CDR2 are SNHLY and FYNNEI. The CDR3 has 14 residues.

In its sample, this clonotype was seen many times. The chain has TRBV27 and TRBJ2-7; weak D call: TRBD1 (6 bases). The CDR3 is 14 residues long. Germline-derived CDR1 and CDR2 are MNHEY and SMNVEV (reference sequence). Trimming shortened V by 5 bases and J by 2 bases, and 13 bases separated the two germline ends. This CDR3 reads CASSVFQGPYEQYF. Written as DNA, the CDR3 is TGTGCCAGCAGTGTGTTTCAGGGGCCCTACGAGCAGTACTTC.